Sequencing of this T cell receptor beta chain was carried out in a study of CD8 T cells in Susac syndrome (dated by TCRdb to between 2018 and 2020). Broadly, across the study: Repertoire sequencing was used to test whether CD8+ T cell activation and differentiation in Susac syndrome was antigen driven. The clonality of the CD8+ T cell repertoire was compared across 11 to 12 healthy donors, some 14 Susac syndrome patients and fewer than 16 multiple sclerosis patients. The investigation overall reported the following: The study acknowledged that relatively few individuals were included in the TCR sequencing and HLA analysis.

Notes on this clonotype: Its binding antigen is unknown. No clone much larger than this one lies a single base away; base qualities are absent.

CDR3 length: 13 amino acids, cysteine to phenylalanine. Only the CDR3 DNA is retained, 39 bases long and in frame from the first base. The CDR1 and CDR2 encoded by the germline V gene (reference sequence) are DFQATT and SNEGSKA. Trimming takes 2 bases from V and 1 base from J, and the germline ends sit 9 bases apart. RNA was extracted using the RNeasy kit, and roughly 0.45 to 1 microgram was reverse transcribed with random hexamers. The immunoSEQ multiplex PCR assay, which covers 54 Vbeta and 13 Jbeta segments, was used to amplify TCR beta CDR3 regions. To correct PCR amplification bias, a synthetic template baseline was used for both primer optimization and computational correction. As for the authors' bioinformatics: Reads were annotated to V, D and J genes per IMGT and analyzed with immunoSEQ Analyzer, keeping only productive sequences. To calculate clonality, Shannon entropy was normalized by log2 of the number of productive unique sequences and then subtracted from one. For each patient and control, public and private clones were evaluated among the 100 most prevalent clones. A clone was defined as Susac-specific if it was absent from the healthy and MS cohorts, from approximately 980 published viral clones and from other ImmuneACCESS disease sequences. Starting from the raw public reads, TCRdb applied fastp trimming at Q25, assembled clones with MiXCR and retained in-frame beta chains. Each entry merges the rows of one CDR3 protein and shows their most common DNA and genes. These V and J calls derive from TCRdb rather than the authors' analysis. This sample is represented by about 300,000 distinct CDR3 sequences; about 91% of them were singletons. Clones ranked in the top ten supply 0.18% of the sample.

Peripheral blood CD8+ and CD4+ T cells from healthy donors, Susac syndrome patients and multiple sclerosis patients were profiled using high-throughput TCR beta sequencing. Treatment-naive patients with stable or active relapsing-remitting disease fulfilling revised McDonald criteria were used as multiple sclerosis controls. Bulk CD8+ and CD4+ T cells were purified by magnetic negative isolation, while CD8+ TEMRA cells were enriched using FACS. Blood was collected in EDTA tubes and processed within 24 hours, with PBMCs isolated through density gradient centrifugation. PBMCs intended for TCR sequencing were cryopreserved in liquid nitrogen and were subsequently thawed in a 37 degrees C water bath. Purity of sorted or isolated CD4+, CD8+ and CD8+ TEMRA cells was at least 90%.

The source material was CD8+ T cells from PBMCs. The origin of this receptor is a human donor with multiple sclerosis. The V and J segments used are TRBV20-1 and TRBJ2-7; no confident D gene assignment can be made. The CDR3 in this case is CSARRIGSYEQYF. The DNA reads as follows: TGCAGTGCTAGAAGGATAGGGTCCTACGAGCAGTACTTC.